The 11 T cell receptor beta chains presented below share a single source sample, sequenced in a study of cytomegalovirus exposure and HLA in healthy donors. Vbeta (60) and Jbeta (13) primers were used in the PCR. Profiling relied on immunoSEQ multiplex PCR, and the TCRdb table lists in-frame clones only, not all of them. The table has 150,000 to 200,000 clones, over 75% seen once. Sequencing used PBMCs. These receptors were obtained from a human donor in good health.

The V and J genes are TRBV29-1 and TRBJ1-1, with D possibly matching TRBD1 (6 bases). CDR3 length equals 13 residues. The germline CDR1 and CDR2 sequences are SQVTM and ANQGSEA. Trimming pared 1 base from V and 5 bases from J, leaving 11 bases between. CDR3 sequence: CSVEVSQGTEAFF. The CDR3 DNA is TGCAGCGTTGAAGTATCCCAGGGGACTGAAGCTTTCTTT.

The CDR3 coding sequence is TGCGCCAGCAGCTTGGACCTAGCGAGGAAAGAGACCCAGTACTTC. It is translated as CASSLDLARKETQYF. The chain is built from TRBV5-1 and TRBJ2-5; maybe TRBD2 (6 bases). The germline CDR1 and CDR2 sequences are SGHRS and YFSETQ. Trimming pared 0 bases from V and 3 bases from J, leaving 12 bases between. The CDR3 runs to 15 residues.

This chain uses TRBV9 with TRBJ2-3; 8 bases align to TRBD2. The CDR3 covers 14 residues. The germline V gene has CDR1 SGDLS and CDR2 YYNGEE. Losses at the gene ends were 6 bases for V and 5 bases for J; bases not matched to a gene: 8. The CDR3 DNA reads TGTGCCAGCAACAGCGGGGGCCCCCAAGATACGCAGTATTTT. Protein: CASNSGGPQDTQYF.

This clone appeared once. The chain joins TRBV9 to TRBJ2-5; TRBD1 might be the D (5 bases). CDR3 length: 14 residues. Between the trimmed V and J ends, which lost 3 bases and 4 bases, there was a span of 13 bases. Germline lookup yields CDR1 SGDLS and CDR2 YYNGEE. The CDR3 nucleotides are TGTGCCAGCAGCGCTCAGGGATTGAGAGAGACCCAGTACTTC. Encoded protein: CASSAQGLRETQYF.

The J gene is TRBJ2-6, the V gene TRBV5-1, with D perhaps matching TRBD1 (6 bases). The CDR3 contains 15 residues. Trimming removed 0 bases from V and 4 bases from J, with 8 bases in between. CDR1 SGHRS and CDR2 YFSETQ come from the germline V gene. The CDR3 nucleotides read TGCGCCAGCAGCTTGGACAGGGTCGGGGCCAACGTCCTGACTTTC. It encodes CASSLDRVGANVLTF.

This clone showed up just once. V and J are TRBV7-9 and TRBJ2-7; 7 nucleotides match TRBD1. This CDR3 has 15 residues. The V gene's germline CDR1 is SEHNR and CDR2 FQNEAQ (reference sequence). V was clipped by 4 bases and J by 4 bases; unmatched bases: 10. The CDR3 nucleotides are TGTGCCAGCAGCTCCCGGGACAGCGGACTTTACGAGCAGTACTTC. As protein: CASSSRDSGLYEQYF.

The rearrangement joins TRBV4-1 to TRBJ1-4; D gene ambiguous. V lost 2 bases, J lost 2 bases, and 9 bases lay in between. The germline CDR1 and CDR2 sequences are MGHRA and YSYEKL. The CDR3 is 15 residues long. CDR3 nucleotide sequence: TGCGCCAGCAGCCAAATGAGGGTGACTAATGAAAAACTGTTTTTT. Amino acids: CASSQMRVTNEKLFF.

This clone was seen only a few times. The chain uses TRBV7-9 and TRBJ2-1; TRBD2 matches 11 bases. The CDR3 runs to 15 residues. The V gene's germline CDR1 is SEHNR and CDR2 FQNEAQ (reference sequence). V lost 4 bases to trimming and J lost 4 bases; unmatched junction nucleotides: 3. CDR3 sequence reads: CASSSRLAGYNEQFF. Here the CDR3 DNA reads TGTGCCAGCAGCTCAAGACTAGCGGGGTACAATGAGCAGTTCTTC.

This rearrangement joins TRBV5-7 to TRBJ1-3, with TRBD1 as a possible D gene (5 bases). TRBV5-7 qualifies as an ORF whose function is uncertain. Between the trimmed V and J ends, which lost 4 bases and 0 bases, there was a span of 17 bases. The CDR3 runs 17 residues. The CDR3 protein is CASSLPSDTFSGNTIYF. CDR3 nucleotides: TGTGCCAGCAGCCTCCCGTCGGACACCTTCTCTGGAAACACCATATATTTT.

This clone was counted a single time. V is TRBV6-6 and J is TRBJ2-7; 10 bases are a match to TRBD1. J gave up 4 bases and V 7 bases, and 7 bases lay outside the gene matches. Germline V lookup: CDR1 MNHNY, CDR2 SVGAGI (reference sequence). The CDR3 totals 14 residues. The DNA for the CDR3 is TGTGCCAGCACCTCGGACAGGGGGTTATACGAGCAGTACTTC. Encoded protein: CASTSDRGLYEQYF.

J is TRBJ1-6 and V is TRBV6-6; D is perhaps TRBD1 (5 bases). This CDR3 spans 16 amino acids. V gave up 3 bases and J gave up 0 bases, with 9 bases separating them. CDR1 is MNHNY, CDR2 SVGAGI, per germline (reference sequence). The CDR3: CASSYDGASYNSPLHF. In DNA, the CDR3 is TGTGCCAGCAGTTATGATGGGGCCTCCTATAATTCACCCCTCCACTTT.